The 23 T cell receptor beta chains given below trace back to one sample, sequenced in a study of T cell clonality in common variable immunodeficiency. Data came from immunoSEQ multiplex PCR; TCRdb stores just in-frame clones and leaves some out. This table holds more than 35,000 clones with no singletons; the top ten claim 0.8% to 1%. The sample taken for sequencing was peripheral blood mononuclear cells. These receptors all stem from a person between 18 and 75 years old in good health.

This clone was seen repeatedly, ten times or more. The chain's CDR3 is CSARLAGYRTDTQYF. The CDR3 DNA, read in part, is TGCAGTGCTAGATTAGCGGGCTATAGGACAGATACG. J is TRBJ2-3 and V is TRBV20-1, with 7 bases fitting TRBD2. The read is 3 residues too short to cover the CDR3 end, so that end is filled in from the germline J gene. The CDR3 has 15 residues. J lost 3 bases, V lost 2 bases, and 8 bases had no gene match. CDR1 is DFQATT, CDR2 SNEGSKA, per germline (reference sequence).

The table lists this clone with many counts. The CDR3 extends 3 residues past the end of the read, so its final part is completed from the germline J gene. The chain employs TRBV30 and TRBJ2-3, with TRBD2 matching 7 bases. V dropped 8 bases and J dropped 4; count of bases not matched to a gene: 3. This CDR3 comprises 11 residues. The germline V gene encodes CDR1 GTSNPN and CDR2 SVGIG (reference sequence). CDR3 protein: CAGGGSDTQYF. The sequenced part of the CDR3 DNA is TGTGCCGGGGGGGGTTCAGATACG.

This clone occurred many times. Here the CDR3 reads CASSFTGTTGYNEQFF. The CDR3 DNA, read in part, is TGTGCCAGCAGCTTTACCGGGACAACCGGATACAATGAG. The V call is TRBV13, the J call TRBJ2-1, with D tentatively TRBD1 (6 bases). The CDR3 goes on 3 residues after the read ends, and that part is filled in from the germline J gene. V lost 3 bases, J lost 4 bases, and 16 bases lay in between. The CDR3 runs 16 residues. Germline CDR1 and CDR2: PRHDT and FYEKMQ (reference sequence).

This clone has at least ten counts. The CDR3 end falls 3 residues outside the read, so it is completed with the germline J gene. The rearrangement links TRBV7-2 to TRBJ2-5; 8 bases fit TRBD1. J was trimmed by 7 bases and V by 3 bases; bases with no gene match: 7. The CDR3 has 14 amino acids. Per germline, CDR1 SGHTA and CDR2 FQGNSA. The CDR3 reads CASSFQGAGGTQYF. CDR3 DNA (partial): TGTGCCAGCAGCTTCCAGGGGGCAGGCGGGACC.

This clone was seen repeatedly, ten times or more. The read finishes 3 residues shy of the CDR3 end, and the germline J gene is used to complete it. The rearrangement uses TRBV30 and TRBJ2-3; 9 bases are shared with TRBD2. CDR1 GTSNPN and CDR2 SVGIG come from the germline V gene (reference sequence). The J segment lost 6 bases and the V segment lost 3 bases, leaving 7 bases of the junction unmatched. The CDR3 loop spans 14 amino acids. The sequenced CDR3 bases are TGTGCCTGGAGCGGCGGGAGGGATAGCGATACG. The encoded protein is CAWSGGRDSDT. The full CDR3 is CAWSGGRDSDTQYF.

This clone was observed many times. The read ends 3 residues shy of where the CDR3 ends; the end is completed using the germline J gene. The chain is built from TRBV5-4 and TRBJ2-3, with D possibly being TRBD1 (6 bases). CDR1 and CDR2 (germline): SGHNT, YYREEE (reference sequence). The CDR3 loop spans 16 amino acids. V shed 6 bases and J shed 4 bases, with 21 bases lying between them. The CDR3 reads CASNPTGTTRPDTQYF. The sequenced CDR3 bases are TGTGCCAGCAACCCTACCGGGACAACCCGCCCAGATACG.

In this sample, this clone turned up many times. The CDR3 loop is CASSGAGGTVQPQHF. CDR3 DNA, as far as it was read: TGTGCCAGTTCTGGGGCGGGGGGTACGGTACAGCCC. The chain employs TRBV19 and TRBJ1-5; D possibly corresponds to TRBD1 (5 bases). The read halts 3 residues ahead of the CDR3 end, with the missing end drawn from the germline J gene. Germline V lookup: CDR1 LNHDA, CDR2 SQIVND (reference sequence). This CDR3 comprises 15 residues. The germline V and J ends were trimmed by 8 bases and 7 bases, with 21 bases remaining between them.

This clone has a count of ten or more. The chain's CDR3 is CASSLATMVNSPLHF. CDR3 bases read: TGTGCCAGCAGCTTGGCCACAATGGTTAATTCACCC. This chain uses TRBV5-5 with TRBJ1-6; D is ambiguous. Read data end 3 residues before the CDR3 end; the end is taken from the germline J gene. Deletions cut 0 bases from V and 6 bases from J, with 10 bases between. This CDR3 is 15 amino acids long. CDR1 and CDR2 from the germline V gene are SGHKS and YYEKEE (reference sequence). Based on the CDR3 plus reference TRBV5-5 and TRBJ1-6, the full variable domain is DAGVTQSPTHLIKTRGQQVTLRCSPISGHKSVSWYQQVLGQGPQFIFQYYEKEERGRGNFPDRFSARQFPNYSSELNVNALLLGDSALYLCASSLATMVNSPLHFGNGTRLTVT.

This clone was observed at least ten times. The read is 3 residues too short to cover the CDR3 end, so that end is filled in from the germline J gene. The rearrangement joins TRBV14 to TRBJ1-1; a possible D gene is TRBD1 (5 bases). Germline CDR1 is SGHDN and CDR2 is FVKESK. Trimming removed 4 bases at V and 5 bases at J, with 11 bases between. The CDR3 extends over 13 amino acids. CDR3 bases read: TGTGCCAGCAGCCGCTTTGAGGGGACTGAA. It encodes CASSRFEGTE. The entire CDR3 sequence reads CASSRFEGTEAFF.

Points on this clone: The read terminates 3 residues before the CDR3 end, so the remaining end is supplied by the germline J gene. The rearrangement links TRBV6-2 or TRBV6-3 to TRBJ1-1, with D perhaps matching TRBD1 (5 bases). CDR1 and CDR2 (germline): MNHEY, SVGEGT. The V end lost 3 bases, the J end lost 1 base, and 12 bases lay between the germline ends. The CDR3 contains 15 residues. The sequenced CDR3 bases are TGTGCCAGCAGTTATCAGTGGCAGGGGAACACTGAA. It codes for CASSYQWQGNTE. The full CDR3 sequence reads CASSYQWQGNTEAFF.

At least ten counts were recorded for this clone. The read falls 3 residues short of the CDR3 end, and the missing part is taken from the germline J gene. V and J are TRBV29-1 and TRBJ2-1; 11 nucleotides match TRBD2. The germline V gene encodes CDR1 SQVTM and CDR2 ANQGSEA. The CDR3 is made up of 15 amino acids. Losses at the gene ends were 4 bases for V and 9 bases for J; bases not matched to a gene: 11. The sequenced CDR3 bases are TGCAGCGTTGCAAAACTAGCGGGAGTTCTTGGTGAG. Amino acid sequence: CSVAKLAGVLGE. The full CDR3 is CSVAKLAGVLGEQFF.

This clone was seen ten or more times. The read stops 3 residues short of the end of the CDR3; the missing end is completed from the germline J gene. J is TRBJ2-2 and V is TRBV19, with 12 bases that match TRBD2. The V gene end was trimmed by 1 base and the J gene end by 9 bases; junction bases not matched to a gene: 3. The germline CDR1 and CDR2 sequences are LNHDA and SQIVND (reference sequence). The CDR3 is 15 amino acids. Here the CDR3 reads CASSIGTSGRRELFF. CDR3 DNA (partial): TGTGCCAGTAGTATAGGTACTAGCGGGAGGCGGGAG. The entire variable domain, with the rest obtained from reference TRBV19 and TRBJ2-2, is as follows: DGGITQSPKYLFRKEGQNVTLSCEQNLNHDAMYWYRQDPGQGLRLIYYSQIVNDFQKGDIAEGYSVSREKKESFPLTVTSAQKNPTAFYLCASSIGTSGRRELFFGEGSRLTVL.

This clone occurred many times. The CDR3 is cut off 3 residues early in the read; its end comes from the germline J gene. The genes are TRBV20-1 and TRBJ2-3, with 8 bases lining up with TRBD2. With 3 bases clipped from V and 4 bases from J, the junction kept 9 bases outside the gene matches. The CDR3 has 15 residues. CDR1 is DFQATT, CDR2 SNEGSKA, per germline (reference sequence). CDR3 loop: CSARSGGDAADTQYF. CDR3 bases read: TGCAGTGCTAGGAGCGGGGGCGACGCAGCAGATACG.

This clone was picked up many times. The read ends 3 residues shy of where the CDR3 ends; the end is completed using the germline J gene. The rearrangement joins TRBV6-2 or TRBV6-3 to TRBJ1-2; D is unresolved. The CDR3 runs 14 residues. The V end lost 10 bases, the J end lost 1 base, and 16 bases lay between the germline ends. Germline CDR1 MNHEY, CDR2 SVGEGT. CDR3 bases read: TGTGCCACCCTCTCAGCGGGCCTTAACTATGGC. Protein sequence: CATLSAGLNYG. The entire CDR3 reads CATLSAGLNYGYTF.

This clone was detected many times. Coverage ceases 3 residues before the CDR3 finishes, and the germline J gene fills in the end. The gene calls are TRBV2 and TRBJ2-5; 8 nucleotides line up with TRBD1. The trim removed 5 bases at V and 5 bases at J, leaving 13 bases unmatched. This CDR3 is 16 amino acids long. The V gene's germline CDR1 is SNHLY and CDR2 FYNNEI. CDR3 bases read: TGTGCCAGCAGTTCCCCGAGGGCAGGGGGCAGTGAGACC. The encoded protein is CASSSPRAGGSET. The CDR3 in its entirety is CASSSPRAGGSETQYF.

In its sample, this clone was seen many times. With the read ending 3 residues before the CDR3 end, the germline J gene is used to fill in that end. The chain links TRBV20-1 to TRBJ1-4, with 9 bases lining up with TRBD1. Germline V CDR1 and CDR2: DFQATT, SNEGSKA (reference sequence). The CDR3 is 15 amino acids. V was pared by 5 bases and J by 0 bases, with 4 bases of the junction left unmatched. CDR3 residues: CSARQGGSTNEKLFF. The CDR3 bases that were read are TGCAGTGCTCGACAGGGGGGCTCAACTAATGAAAAA.

This clone was seen at least ten times. Read data end 3 residues before the CDR3 end; the end is taken from the germline J gene. The chain combines TRBV12-3 or TRBV12-4 with TRBJ1-4; the match to TRBD1 covers 9 bases. The J segment lost 3 bases and the V segment lost 5 bases, leaving 7 bases of the junction unmatched. The CDR3 is made up of 16 amino acids. The CDR3: CASSPIWTGANEKLFF. Incomplete CDR3 DNA: TGTGCCAGCAGTCCCATTTGGACAGGGGCTAATGAAAAA.

This clone was seen many times. The read is 3 residues too short to cover the CDR3 end, so that end is filled in from the germline J gene. The V gene is TRBV6-1, the J gene TRBJ2-1; TRBD1 is a possible D gene (6 bases). Germline V gene data show CDR1 as MNHNS and CDR2 as SASEGT. Trimming shortened V by 2 bases and J by 2 bases, and 13 bases separated the two germline ends. CDR3 length: 16 amino acids. The CDR3 DNA, read in part, is TGTGCCAGCAGTGAATTCGTGGGGGCCCCCTACAATGAG. Translation gives CASSEFVGAPYNE. The CDR3 as a whole reads CASSEFVGAPYNEQFF.

At least ten counts were recorded for this clone. Read data end 3 residues before the CDR3 end; the end is taken from the germline J gene. The chain links TRBV5-1 to TRBJ1-1, with 8 bases that match TRBD1. CDR3 length: 15 amino acids. Germline loops: CDR1 SGHRS, CDR2 YFSETQ. The trim removed 6 bases at V and 4 bases at J, leaving 11 bases unmatched. The CDR3 region is CASKPGGLVSTEAFF. The CDR3 DNA, read in part, is TGCGCCAGCAAGCCAGGGGGCTTAGTGAGCACTGAA.

This clone has ten or more counts. The CDR3 end lies 3 residues beyond the end of the read and is filled in from the germline J gene. This chain joins TRBV5-6 and TRBJ2-1; TRBD1 aligns across 7 bases. The CDR3 is made up of 15 amino acids. The junction had 5 bases not matched to a gene; V was cut back by 0 bases and J by 5 bases. Germline values: CDR1 SGHDT, CDR2 YYEEEE. Incomplete CDR3 DNA: TGTGCCAGCAGCTTGGGGGACAGAGGACACAATGAG. Encoded protein: CASSLGDRGHNE. The full CDR3 protein reads CASSLGDRGHNEQFF.

This clone came up many times. One junction end does not reproduce the germline sequence, and a read error may be involved. With the read ending 3 residues before the CDR3 end, the germline J gene is used to fill in that end. The chain has TRBV4-2 and TRBJ2-3, with D perhaps TRBD1 (6 bases). This CDR3 has 17 amino acids. Germline values: CDR1 LGHNA, CDR2 YNFKEQ. CDR3 in amino acids: CASSYRAQRVRTDTQYF. The sequenced CDR3 bases are TGCGCCAGCAGCTACAGGGCGCAGAGGGTTCGCACAGATACG.

At least ten counts were recorded for this clone. The sequenced part of the CDR3 DNA is TGCGCCAGCAGCCCGGGGGACGGGAGCTCTGGAAACACC. Translation: CASSPGDGSSGNT. The full CDR3 reads CASSPGDGSSGNTIYF. The rearrangement links TRBV5-1 to TRBJ1-3, with D maybe TRBD1 (5 bases). Read data end 3 residues before the CDR3 end; the end is taken from the germline J gene. CDR3 length: 16 amino acids. The V gene lost 4 bases and the J gene lost 0 bases, with 14 bases spanning the gap. Germline V CDR1 and CDR2: SGHRS, YFSETQ.

This clone has only a few counts. Sequence at one end of the junction differs from germline and may be a read error. The sequenced fragment ends 3 residues before the CDR3 boundary, so the rest is inferred from the germline J gene. This chain joins TRBV7-9 and TRBJ1-2, with D maybe TRBD1 (5 bases). The CDR3 totals 13 residues. Per the germline V gene, CDR1 is SEHNR and CDR2 is FQNEAQ (reference sequence). The CDR3 sequence: CSSSLQGRHGYTF. Incomplete CDR3 DNA: TGTTCCAGCAGCTTGCAGGGTCGGCATGGC. Full variable domain (missing parts from reference TRBV7-9 and TRBJ1-2): DTGVSQNPRHKITKRGQNVTFRCDPISEHNRLYWYRQTLGQGPEFLTYFQNEAQLEKSRLLSDRFSAERPKGSFSTLEIQRTEQGDSAMYLCSSSLQGRHGYTFGSGTRLTVV.